The next 10 T cell receptor beta chains were all read from a single sample in a study of blood T cells in healthy people across ages. A second about 6 to 11 cycle PCR used barcoded and J-beta primers. Via MiXCR, TCRdb re-called the 5' RACE reads, giving one row per CDR3 protein. The data contain hundreds of thousands of distinct CDR3 sequences, roughly 21% of them singletons. Material: blood. The receptors derive from a man in his 70s in good health.

Concerning this clonotype itself: Likely a read error: the CDR3 ends without its conserved phenylalanine or tryptophan. The genes are TRBV6-2 or TRBV6-3 and TRBJ2-3, with 9 bases matching TRBD2. Germline V lookup: CDR1 MNHEY, CDR2 SVGEGT. The CDR3 spans 15 residues. V was pared by 9 bases and J by 4 bases, with 11 bases of the junction left unmatched. The CDR3 sequence: CASRASGKVPDTQYL. Here the CDR3 DNA reads TGTGCCAGTAGGGCTAGCGGGAAGGTTCCAGATACGCAGTATCTT.

The CDR3 sequence: CASSVRGGETQYF. As DNA, the CDR3 is TGTGCCAGCAGTGTAAGGGGGGGAGAGACCCAGTACTTC. The chain combines TRBV2 with TRBJ2-5, with D possibly TRBD2 on 7 matching bases. V was clipped by 4 bases and J by 4 bases, with 10 bases between them. CDR3 length: 13 residues. In germline, CDR1 is SNHLY, CDR2 FYNNEI.

Only a few counts were recorded for this clonotype. The chain couples TRBV20-1 to TRBJ1-1; tentatively, D is TRBD1 (5 bases). The CDR3 length is 13 residues. V shed 3 bases and J shed 3 bases, with 11 bases lying between them. CDR1 is DFQATT and CDR2 is SNEGSKA in the germline V gene (reference sequence). CDR3 amino acids: CSARKDTDTEAFF. CDR3 DNA sequence: TGCAGTGCTAGGAAGGACACGGACACTGAAGCTTTCTTT.

This clonotype appeared a few times. This chain links TRBV19 with TRBJ1-3; D is unclear. CDR1 and CDR2 (germline): LNHDA, SQIVND (reference sequence). CDR3 length equals 15 residues. Trimming removed 3 bases from V and 0 bases from J, with 9 bases in between. Written as DNA, the CDR3 is TGTGCCAGTAGTATGCGCGGTCTCTCTGGAAACACCATATATTTT. Translating gives CASSMRGLSGNTIYF.

In this sample, this clonotype turned up a few times. The chain uses TRBV20-1 and TRBJ2-1, with 8 bases identical to TRBD2. Per the germline V gene, CDR1 is DFQATT and CDR2 is SNEGSKA (reference sequence). V shed 4 bases, J shed 9 bases, and the junction held 5 bases outside the gene matches. CDR3 length: 12 residues. The CDR3 sequence: CSATAGVAEQFF. CDR3 DNA sequence: TGCAGTGCTACAGCGGGAGTCGCTGAGCAGTTCTTC.

This chain uses TRBV20-1 with TRBJ1-5; D remains unclear. The CDR3 totals 14 residues. Germline loops: CDR1 DFQATT, CDR2 SNEGSKA (reference sequence). V was cut by 7 bases and J by 2 bases, with 15 bases left in between. The CDR3: CSVSPRWGNQPQHF. CDR3 DNA sequence: TGCAGTGTTAGTCCCCGGTGGGGCAATCAGCCCCAGCATTTT.

This clonotype was found a few times. This chain uses TRBV10-3 with TRBJ2-3; 7 bases agree with TRBD2. CDR1 is ENHRY and CDR2 is SYGVKD in the germline V gene. V gave up 7 bases and J gave up 0 bases; unmatched junction bases: 4. The CDR3 length is 14 residues. The CDR3 loop is CAIKGAGSTDTQYF. Here the CDR3 DNA reads TGTGCCATCAAAGGAGCGGGGAGCACAGATACGCAGTATTTT.

J is TRBJ1-4 and V is TRBV14; 8 nucleotides line up with TRBD1. The germline gives CDR1 SGHDN, CDR2 FVKESK. The ends lost 4 bases at V and 1 base at J; junction bases unmatched: 8. The CDR3 sequence is 17 residues long. CDR3 region: CASSPRTGTRTNEKLFF. CDR3 DNA sequence: TGTGCCAGCAGCCCCCGGACAGGGACGAGAACTAATGAAAAACTGTTTTTT.

This clonotype was seen a single time. V is TRBV20-1 and J is TRBJ2-3; TRBD1 might be the D (6 bases). Germline assignment: CDR1 DFQATT and CDR2 SNEGSKA (reference sequence). V gave up 0 bases and J gave up 4 bases, with 11 bases separating them. The CDR3 runs 14 residues. The CDR3 is CSARDSRGADTQYF. DNA for the CDR3: TGCAGTGCTAGAGATAGCAGGGGCGCAGATACGCAGTATTTT.

This clonotype was detected a few times. The chain employs TRBV5-5 and TRBJ2-5; TRBD2 might be the D (6 bases). With the DNA end fitting TRBJ2-1 better, the J assignment may be wrong. The CDR3 has 15 amino acids. Germline CDR1 reads SGHKS; CDR2 reads YYEKEE (reference sequence). The CDR3 region is CASSLGSGYYNEQFF. The CDR3 DNA reads TGTGCCAGCAGCTTGGGTAGCGGCTACTACAATGAGCAGTTCTTC.